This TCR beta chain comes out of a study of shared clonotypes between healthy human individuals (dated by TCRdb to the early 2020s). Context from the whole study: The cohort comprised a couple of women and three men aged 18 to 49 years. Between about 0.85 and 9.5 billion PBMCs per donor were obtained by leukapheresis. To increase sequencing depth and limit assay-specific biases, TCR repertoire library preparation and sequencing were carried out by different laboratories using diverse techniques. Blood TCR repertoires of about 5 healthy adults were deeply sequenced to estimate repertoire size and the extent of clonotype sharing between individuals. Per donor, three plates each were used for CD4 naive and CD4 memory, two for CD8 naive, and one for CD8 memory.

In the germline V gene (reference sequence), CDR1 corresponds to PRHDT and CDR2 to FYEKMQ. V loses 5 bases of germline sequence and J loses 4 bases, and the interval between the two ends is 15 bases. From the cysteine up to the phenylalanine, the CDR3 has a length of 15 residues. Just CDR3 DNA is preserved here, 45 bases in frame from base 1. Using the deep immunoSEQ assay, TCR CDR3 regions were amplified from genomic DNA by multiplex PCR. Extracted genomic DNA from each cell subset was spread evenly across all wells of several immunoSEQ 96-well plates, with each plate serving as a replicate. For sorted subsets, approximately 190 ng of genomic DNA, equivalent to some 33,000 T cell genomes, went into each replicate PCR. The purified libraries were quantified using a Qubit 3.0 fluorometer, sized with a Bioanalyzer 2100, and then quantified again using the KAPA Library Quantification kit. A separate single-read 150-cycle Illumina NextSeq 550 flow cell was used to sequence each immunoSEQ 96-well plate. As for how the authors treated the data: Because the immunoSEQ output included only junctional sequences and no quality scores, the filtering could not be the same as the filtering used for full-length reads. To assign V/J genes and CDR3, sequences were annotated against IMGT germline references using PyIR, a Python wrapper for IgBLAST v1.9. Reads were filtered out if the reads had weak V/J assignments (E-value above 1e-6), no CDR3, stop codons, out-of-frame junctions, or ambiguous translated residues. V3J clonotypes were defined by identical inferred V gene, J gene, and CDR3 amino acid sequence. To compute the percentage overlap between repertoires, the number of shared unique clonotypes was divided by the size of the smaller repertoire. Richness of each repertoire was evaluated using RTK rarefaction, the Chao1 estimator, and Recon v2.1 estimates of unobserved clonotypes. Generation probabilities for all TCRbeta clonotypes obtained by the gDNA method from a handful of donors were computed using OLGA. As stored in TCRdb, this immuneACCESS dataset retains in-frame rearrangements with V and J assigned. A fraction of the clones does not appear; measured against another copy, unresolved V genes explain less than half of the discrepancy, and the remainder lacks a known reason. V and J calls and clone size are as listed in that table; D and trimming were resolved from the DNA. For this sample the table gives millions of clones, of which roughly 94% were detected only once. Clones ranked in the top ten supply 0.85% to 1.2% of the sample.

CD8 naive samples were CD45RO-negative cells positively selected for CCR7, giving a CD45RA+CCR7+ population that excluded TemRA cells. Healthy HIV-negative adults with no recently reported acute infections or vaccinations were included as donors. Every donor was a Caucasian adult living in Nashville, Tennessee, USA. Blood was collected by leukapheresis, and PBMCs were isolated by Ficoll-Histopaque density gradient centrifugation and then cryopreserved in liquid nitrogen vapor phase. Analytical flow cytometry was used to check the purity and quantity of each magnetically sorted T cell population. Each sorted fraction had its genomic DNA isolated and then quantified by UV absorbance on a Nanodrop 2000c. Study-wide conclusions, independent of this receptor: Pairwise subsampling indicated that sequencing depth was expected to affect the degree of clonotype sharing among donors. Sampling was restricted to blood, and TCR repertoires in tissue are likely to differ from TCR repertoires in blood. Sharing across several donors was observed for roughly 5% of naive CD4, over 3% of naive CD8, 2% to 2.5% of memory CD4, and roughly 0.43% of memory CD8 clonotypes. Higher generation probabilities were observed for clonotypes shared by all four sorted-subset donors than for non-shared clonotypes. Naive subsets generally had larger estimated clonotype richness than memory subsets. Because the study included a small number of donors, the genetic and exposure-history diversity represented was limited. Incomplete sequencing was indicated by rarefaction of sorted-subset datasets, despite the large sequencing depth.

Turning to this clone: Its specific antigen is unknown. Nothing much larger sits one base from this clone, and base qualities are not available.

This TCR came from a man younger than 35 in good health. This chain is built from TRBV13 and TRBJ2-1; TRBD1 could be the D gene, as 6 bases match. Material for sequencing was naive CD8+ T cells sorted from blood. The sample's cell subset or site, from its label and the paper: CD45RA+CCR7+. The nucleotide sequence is TGTGCCAGCAGCCCAGAGAGGGGGATATACAATGAGCAGTTCTTC. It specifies CASSPERGIYNEQFF.